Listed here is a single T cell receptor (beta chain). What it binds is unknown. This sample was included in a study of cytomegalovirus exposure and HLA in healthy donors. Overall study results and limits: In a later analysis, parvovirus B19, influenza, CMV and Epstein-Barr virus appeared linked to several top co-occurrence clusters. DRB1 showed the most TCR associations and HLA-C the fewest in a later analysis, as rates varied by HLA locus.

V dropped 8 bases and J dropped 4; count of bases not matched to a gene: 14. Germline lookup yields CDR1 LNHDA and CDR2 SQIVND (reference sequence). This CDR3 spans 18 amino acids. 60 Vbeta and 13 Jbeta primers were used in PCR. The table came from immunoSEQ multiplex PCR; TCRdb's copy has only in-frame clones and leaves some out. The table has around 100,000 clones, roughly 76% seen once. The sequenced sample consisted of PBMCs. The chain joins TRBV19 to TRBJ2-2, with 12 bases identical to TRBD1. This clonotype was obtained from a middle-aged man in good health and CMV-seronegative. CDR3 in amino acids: CASRFPPGQGAGTGELFF. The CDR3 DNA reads TGTGCCAGTCGCTTCCCCCCGGGACAGGGGGCAGGCACCGGGGAGCTGTTTTTT.